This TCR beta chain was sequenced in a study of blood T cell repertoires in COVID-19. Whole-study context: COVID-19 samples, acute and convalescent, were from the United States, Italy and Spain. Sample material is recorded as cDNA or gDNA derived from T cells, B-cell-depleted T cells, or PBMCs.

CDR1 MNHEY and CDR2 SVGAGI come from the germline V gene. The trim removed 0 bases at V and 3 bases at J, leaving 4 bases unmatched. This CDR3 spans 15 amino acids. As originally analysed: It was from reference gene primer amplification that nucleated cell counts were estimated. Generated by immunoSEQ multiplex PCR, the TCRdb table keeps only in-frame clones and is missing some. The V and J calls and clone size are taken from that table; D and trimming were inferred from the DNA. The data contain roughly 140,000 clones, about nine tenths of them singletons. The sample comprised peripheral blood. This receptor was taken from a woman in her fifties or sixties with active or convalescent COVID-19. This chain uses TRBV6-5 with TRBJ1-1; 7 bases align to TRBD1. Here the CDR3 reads CASSYSPGGYTEAFF. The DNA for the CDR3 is TGTGCCAGCAGTTACTCCCCAGGGGGGTACACTGAAGCTTTCTTT.